This passage covers 23 T cell receptor beta chains from one sample sequenced in a study of response to subunit inactivated influenza vaccine. Via MiXCR, TCRdb re-called the RT-PCR reads, giving one row per CDR3 protein. The repertoire consists of 400,000 to 650,000 distinct CDR3 sequences, with approximately 6.9% occurring once and the leading ten covering 13%. Sequenced material: PBMCs from blood, taken roughly 24 months after vaccination. All receptors come from a man between 50 and 70 years old who received an inactivated influenza vaccine.

CDR3 DNA: TGCAGTGCTAGAGGGGTGGGCACTGAAGCTTTCTTT. The encoded protein is CSARGVGTEAFF. The chain uses TRBV20-1 and TRBJ1-1; no clear D. CDR1 and CDR2 from the germline V gene are DFQATT and SNEGSKA (reference sequence). The CDR3 covers 12 residues. The V end lost 1 base, the J end lost 4 bases, and 7 bases lay between the germline ends.

This chain links TRBV29-1 with TRBJ2-5; 8 nucleotides agree with TRBD1. The CDR3 runs to 14 residues. V lost 1 base, J lost 5 bases, and 6 bases stayed unmatched. In germline, CDR1 is SQVTM, CDR2 ANQGSEA. The CDR3 bases are TGCAGCGTTGAAGCCAGGGGGCGCGTTGAGACCCAGTACTTC. This encodes CSVEARGRVETQYF.

This clonotype was observed many times. The CDR3 bases are TGTGCCACCAGCAAGCAGGAGGGCCCTCGGGAGCAGTACTTC. As protein: CATSKQEGPREQYF. This rearrangement joins TRBV15 to TRBJ2-7; TRBD2 might be the D (6 bases). The CDR3 has 14 residues. The germline CDR1 and CDR2 sequences are LNHNV and YYDKDF (reference sequence). The V gene lost 4 bases and the J gene lost 7 bases, with 17 bases spanning the gap.

This clonotype was recorded at least ten times. V and J are TRBV7-8 and TRBJ2-5; possibly TRBD1 for D (5 bases). V was cut by 3 bases and J by 1 base, with 15 bases left in between. This CDR3 contains 16 residues. Per the germline V gene, CDR1 is SGHVS and CDR2 is FQNEAQ. CDR3 amino acids: CASSLRLSQAQETQYF. In nucleotides, the CDR3 is TGTGCCAGCAGCTTGAGGCTTTCACAGGCCCAAGAGACCCAGTACTTC.

This chain connects TRBV5-1 to TRBJ2-2; D is possibly TRBD1 or TRBD2 (5 bases each). Germline CDR1 reads SGHRS; CDR2 reads YFSETQ. Trimming removed 5 bases at V and 1 base at J, with 15 bases between. The CDR3 contains 16 residues. The CDR3 spells CASRPPGPGNTGELFF. CDR3 coding DNA: TGCGCCAGCAGGCCTCCGGGACCGGGGAACACCGGGGAGCTGTTTTTT.

With respect to this clonotype: At one boundary the junction diverges from the germline segment, which might be a read error. The chain couples TRBV3-1 to TRBJ2-7, with TRBD1 matching 10 bases. This CDR3 has 15 amino acids. Germline V lookup: CDR1 LGHDT, CDR2 YNNKEL (reference sequence). CDR3 region: CAGSNIGQGAYEQYF. The CDR3 DNA reads as TGTGCCGGCAGCAATATCGGACAGGGGGCCTACGAGCAGTACTTC.

This clonotype came up a few times. The V gene is TRBV29-1, the J gene TRBJ2-6, with 7 bases identical to TRBD1. Germline CDR1 and CDR2: SQVTM and ANQGSEA. V shed 6 bases and J 0 bases; nucleotides not matched to a gene: 8. CDR3 length equals 16 residues. This CDR3 is CSVSGTASSGANVLTF. CDR3 DNA sequence: TGCAGCGTATCCGGGACAGCGAGCTCTGGGGCCAACGTCCTGACTTTC.

The chain combines TRBV20-1 with TRBJ2-5; possibly TRBD1 for D (6 bases). This CDR3 spans 15 amino acids. The germline V and J ends were trimmed by 0 bases and 4 bases, with 15 bases remaining between them. Germline-derived CDR1 and CDR2 are DFQATT and SNEGSKA (reference sequence). The CDR3 nucleotides are TGCAGTGCTAGAGATTACAGGGAAGTAAGAGAGACCCAGTACTTC. Translation gives CSARDYREVRETQYF.

The rearrangement joins TRBV6-2 or TRBV6-3 to TRBJ2-5; no definite D call. V lost 7 bases and J 4 bases, leaving 13 bases between the germline ends. The CDR3 spans 13 residues. Germline V CDR1 and CDR2: MNHEY, SVGEGT. In nucleotides, the CDR3 is TGTGCCAGCAAGGTGGCTAGGACAGAGACCCAGTACTTC. This gives the protein CASKVARTETQYF.

The V gene is TRBV3-1, the J gene TRBJ2-7; 7 positions agree with TRBD2. V lost 4 bases to trimming and J lost 2 bases; unmatched junction nucleotides: 5. The CDR3 runs to 14 residues. Germline V gene data show CDR1 as LGHDT and CDR2 as YNNKEL (reference sequence). The CDR3 region has the DNA TGTGCCAGCAGCCCGCAGCGGGGACCCTACGAGCAGTACTTC. Its protein is CASSPQRGPYEQYF.

In its sample, this clonotype was seen many times. The junction departs from germline at one end; a sequencing error may be responsible. The genes are TRBV5-5 and TRBJ1-1; D not resolved. CDR3 length: 14 residues. CDR1 is SGHKS and CDR2 is YYEKEE in the germline V gene (reference sequence). CDR3 sequence (DNA): TGCGCCAGCAGCCCGACCGAGATGAACACTGAAGCTTTCTTT. Amino acids: CASSPTEMNTEAFF.

This clonotype was detected a few times. The V call is TRBV3-1, the J call TRBJ1-2; 8 bases are shared with TRBD1. V was pared by 6 bases and J by 4 bases, with 4 bases of the junction left unmatched. Germline loops: CDR1 LGHDT, CDR2 YNNKEL (reference sequence). The CDR3 is 13 amino acids. The CDR3, as DNA: TGTGCCAGCAGGCCGACAGGGGCCTATGGCTACACCTTC. Translating gives CASRPTGAYGYTF.

The rearrangement links TRBV14 to TRBJ2-7; 8 bases are shared with TRBD2. This CDR3 spans 14 amino acids. Germline CDR1 is SGHDN and CDR2 is FVKESK. The trim removed 4 bases at V and 2 bases at J, leaving 4 bases unmatched. CDR3 in DNA: TGTGCCAGCAGCCGTCTCGGGAGGGCCTACGAGCAGTACTTC. This sequence encodes CASSRLGRAYEQYF.

This clonotype was seen a few times. The chain combines TRBV11-1 with TRBJ2-2, with 9 bases lining up with TRBD1. Per the germline V gene, CDR1 is SGHAT and CDR2 is FQDESV (reference sequence). The trim removed 7 bases at V and 5 bases at J, leaving 5 bases unmatched. The CDR3 has 14 amino acids. CDR3 loop: CASTTGGATGELFF. The CDR3 region has the DNA TGTGCCAGCACCACAGGGGGCGCGACCGGGGAGCTGTTTTTT.

There are many counts of this clonotype. The gene calls are TRBV7-9 and TRBJ1-1; a weak D match, TRBD1 (5 bases). Germline CDR1 SEHNR, CDR2 FQNEAQ (reference sequence). The length of the CDR3 is 14 residues. Trimming cost V 5 bases and J 6 bases, with 16 bases left between them. CDR3 coding DNA: TGTGCCAGCAGCACCCACCAGGAGGGGTCTGAAGCTTTCTTT. Its protein is CASSTHQEGSEAFF.

This chain links TRBV10-3 with TRBJ1-6, with D possibly matching TRBD1 (6 bases). There are 16 residues in the CDR3. Deletions cut 10 bases from V and 5 bases from J, with 21 bases between. Per germline, CDR1 ENHRY and CDR2 SYGVKD. The CDR3 DNA reads TGTGCCACCCCGAGGGGGGGGCAGCTCAATAATTCACCCCTCCACTTT. Translation gives CATPRGGQLNNSPLHF.

This clonotype has more than one count but fewer than ten. This chain links TRBV20-1 with TRBJ2-3; no firm D call. Germline CDR1 DFQATT, CDR2 SNEGSKA (reference sequence). This CDR3 comprises 15 residues. V dropped 0 bases and J dropped 5 bases, with 15 bases sitting between them. The CDR3 region has the DNA TGCAGTGCTAGAGACCGTAGCCGGAGTATAGATACGCAGTATTTT. Its protein is CSARDRSRSIDTQYF.

V usage is TRBV7-2 and J usage is TRBJ2-3; 9 bases are shared with TRBD1. Unmatched junction bases numbered 4, after V lost 1 base and J lost 2 bases. Germline CDR1 SGHTA, CDR2 FQGNSA. CDR3 size: 16 residues. CDR3 residues: CASSLGGTGFTDTQYF. In DNA, the CDR3 is TGTGCCAGCAGCTTAGGGGGGACAGGGTTCACAGATACGCAGTATTTT.

The gene calls are TRBV12-3 or TRBV12-4 and TRBJ2-1; possible D gene TRBD2, 6 bases. Trimming left V 10 bases short and J 0 bases short, with 13 bases between. The CDR3 runs 14 residues. Written as DNA, the CDR3 is TGTGCCACAGCAGCGGGCAGCTCCTACAATGAGCAGTTCTTC. Translating it yields CATAAGSSYNEQFF.

The CDR3 DNA reads as TGTGCCACCAGTGGAACCCGGGACAGGGGATCTGGGGCCAACGTCCTGACTTTC. This gives the protein CATSGTRDRGSGANVLTF. The chain is built from TRBV24-1 and TRBJ2-6; 10 nucleotides match TRBD1. CDR1 is KGHDR, CDR2 SFDVKD, per germline. The ends lost 5 bases at V and 1 base at J; junction bases unmatched: 7. The CDR3 contains 18 residues.

This clonotype has only one observation. The chain is built from TRBV12-3 or TRBV12-4 and TRBJ2-1; D is possibly TRBD2 (5 bases). This CDR3 has 15 residues. The V end was cut by 2 bases, the J end by 3 bases, with 11 bases between. The CDR3 DNA sequence: TGTGCCAGCAGTTTACGCCTAGCACACTACAATGAGCAGTTCTTC. Residues: CASSLRLAHYNEQFF.

This clonotype occurred many times. The chain is built from TRBV5-1 and TRBJ2-1; a weak D match, TRBD2 (7 bases). Looked up from germline, CDR1 is SGHRS and CDR2 is YFSETQ. With 4 bases removed from V and 0 bases from J, the gap between germline ends came to 14 bases. There are 16 residues in the CDR3. DNA for the CDR3: TGCGCCAGCAGCCCCGGGGGCGGGAGCTCCTACAATGAGCAGTTCTTC. Amino acid sequence: CASSPGGGSSYNEQFF. Filled out from reference TRBV5-1 and TRBJ2-1, the complete variable domain reads KAGVTQTPRYLIKTRGQQVTLSCSPISGHRSVSWYQQTPGQGLQFLFEYFSETQRNKGNFPGRFSGRQFSNSRSEMNVSTLELGDSALYLCASSPGGGSSYNEQFFGPGTRLTVL.

This clonotype was counted many times. The genes are TRBV12-3 or TRBV12-4 and TRBJ1-5; TRBD1 might be the D (5 bases). V shed 3 bases and J shed 7 bases, with 10 bases lying between them. The CDR3 is 13 amino acids. CDR3 sequence: CASSFGGGQPQHF. As DNA, the CDR3 is TGTGCCAGCAGTTTCGGGGGTGGGCAGCCCCAGCATTTT.